Many counts were recorded for the clone carrying this TCR beta chain. Aged 18 to 65, the patients had hyperthyroidism that was newly diagnosed and had lasted under 2 months. The PBMCs were sourced from fresh peripheral blood (more than 9 ml). Trimming removed 7 bases from V and 0 bases from J, with 16 bases in between. The CDR3 has 16 residues. Germline V gives CDR1 MNHNS, CDR2 SASEGT. Regions amplified from RNA transcripts were the TCR beta CDR3 regions. With the HTBI primer set, the TCR CDR3 went through a first round of RT-PCR. TCRdb re-derived calls from the multiplex PCR reads in MiXCR, one entry per CDR3 protein. The data contain more than 300,000 distinct CDR3 sequences, about 15% of them seen just once; the ten biggest clones take up approximately 33%. This specimen belongs to a study of T cells in Graves' hyperthyroidism and ophthalmopathy.

This TCR came from a woman in her 30s with Graves' hyperthyroidism that later progressed to Graves' ophthalmopathy. The material sequenced was blood. The chain uses TRBV6-1 and TRBJ1-5; maybe TRBD1 (6 bases). CDR3 bases: TGTGCCAGCATGAGGGCGACAGGAAATAGCAATCAGCCCCAGCATTTT. The encoded protein is CASMRATGNSNQPQHF.